In this sample, the clone carrying this T cell receptor beta chain turned up a few times. What it binds is not known. This specimen comes from a study of T cells in Graves' hyperthyroidism and ophthalmopathy. Germline values: CDR1 MNHNS, CDR2 SASEGT. The CDR3 spans 14 residues. The V gene lost 7 bases and the J gene lost 1 base, with 13 bases spanning the gap. Amplification targeted TCR beta CDR3 regions from RNA transcripts. The HTBI set primed first-round TCR CDR3 RT-PCR. TCRdb re-analysed the multiplex PCR reads in MiXCR, keeping a single row per CDR3 protein. The top ten hold about 19% of the sample, which has about 410,000 distinct CDR3 sequences, roughly 15% seen once. The study, taken as a whole, reports: A model using 13 V-J features told ophthalmopathy apart from stable hyperthyroidism.

This TCR was sampled from a woman in her thirties with Graves' ophthalmopathy. The sequencing input was blood. The chain links TRBV6-1 to TRBJ1-1; a weak D match, TRBD1 (5 bases). CDR3 DNA sequence: TGTGCCAGCAATATCCTAGGGGCGAACACTGAAGCTTTCTTT. It encodes CASNILGANTEAFF.